Sequencing of this TCR beta chain was carried out in a study of Tregs in tolerant kidney transplant recipients. Study-wide context: Related graft donors supplied nonmyeloablative bone marrow transplants, and mixed chimerism was transient.

Germline trimming cut 5 bases from V and 7 bases from J; bases unmatched to any gene: 13. The CDR3 totals 17 residues. Germline V lookup: CDR1 SGHTA, CDR2 FQGNSA. TCRdb's table, derived via immunoSEQ multiplex PCR, lists solely in-frame clones and lacks some. The sample includes about 83,000 clones, around 98% of them seen just once. The sequence was obtained from a human donor who received a combined kidney and bone marrow transplant. This specimen was CD4+ T cells from blood, taken before the transplant. The V call is TRBV7-2, the J call TRBJ2-1; TRBD1 matches 11 bases. CDR3 bases: TGTGCCAGCAGCCGATCCTTTGGACAGGGGGCGGGGAATGAGCAGTTCTTC. Protein: CASSRSFGQGAGNEQFF.